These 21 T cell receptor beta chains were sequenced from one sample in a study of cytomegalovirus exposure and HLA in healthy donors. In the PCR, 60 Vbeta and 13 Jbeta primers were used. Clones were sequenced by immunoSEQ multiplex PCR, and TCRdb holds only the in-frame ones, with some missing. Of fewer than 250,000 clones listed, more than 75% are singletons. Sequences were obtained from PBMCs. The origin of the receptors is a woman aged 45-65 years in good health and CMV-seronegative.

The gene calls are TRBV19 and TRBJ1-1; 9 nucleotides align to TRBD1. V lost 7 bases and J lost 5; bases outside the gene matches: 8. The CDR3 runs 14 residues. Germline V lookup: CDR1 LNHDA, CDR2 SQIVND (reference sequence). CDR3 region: CASISGQGLTEAFF. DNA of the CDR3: TGTGCCAGTATTTCGGGACAGGGTCTTACTGAAGCTTTCTTT.

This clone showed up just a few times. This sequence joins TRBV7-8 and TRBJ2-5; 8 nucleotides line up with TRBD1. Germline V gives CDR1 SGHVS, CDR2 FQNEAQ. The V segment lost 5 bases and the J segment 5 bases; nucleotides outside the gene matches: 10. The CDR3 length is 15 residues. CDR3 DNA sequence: TGTGCCAGCAGCCCGGCACAGGGGGTGTTGGAGACCCAGTACTTC. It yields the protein CASSPAQGVLETQYF.

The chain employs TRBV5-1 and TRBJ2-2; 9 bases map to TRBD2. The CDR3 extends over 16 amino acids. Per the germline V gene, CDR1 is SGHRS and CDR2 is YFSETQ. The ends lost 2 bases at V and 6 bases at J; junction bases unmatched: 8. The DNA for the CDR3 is TGCGCCAGCAGCTTAGTTACGGGACTAGCCGCCGGGGAGCTGTTTTTT. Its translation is CASSLVTGLAAGELFF.

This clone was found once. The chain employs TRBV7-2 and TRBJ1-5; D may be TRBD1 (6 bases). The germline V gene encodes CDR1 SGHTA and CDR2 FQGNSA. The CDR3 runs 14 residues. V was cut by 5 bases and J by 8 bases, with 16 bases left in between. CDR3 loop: CASSLTGLPEPQHF. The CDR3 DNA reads TGTGCCAGCAGCCTTACAGGGCTCCCGGAGCCCCAGCATTTT.

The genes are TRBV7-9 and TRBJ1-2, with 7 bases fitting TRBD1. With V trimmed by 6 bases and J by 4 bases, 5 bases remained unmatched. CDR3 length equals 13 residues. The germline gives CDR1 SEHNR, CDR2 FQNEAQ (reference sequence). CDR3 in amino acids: CASSRQGSYGYTF. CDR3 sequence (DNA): TGTGCCAGCAGTCGACAGGGAAGCTATGGCTACACCTTC.

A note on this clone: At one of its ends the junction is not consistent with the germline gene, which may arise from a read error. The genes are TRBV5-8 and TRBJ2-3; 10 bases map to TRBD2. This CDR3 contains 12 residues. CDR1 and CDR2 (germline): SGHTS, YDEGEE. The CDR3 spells CASSLLLAGGKF. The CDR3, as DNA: TGTGCCAGCAGCTTGCTGTTAGCGGGGGGCAAATTT.

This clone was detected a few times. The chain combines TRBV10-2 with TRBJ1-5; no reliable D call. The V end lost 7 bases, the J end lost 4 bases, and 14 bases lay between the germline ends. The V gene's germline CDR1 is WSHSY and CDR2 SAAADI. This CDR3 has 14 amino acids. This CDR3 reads CASTATRGNQPQHF. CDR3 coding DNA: TGCGCCAGCACGGCGACCCGGGGTAATCAGCCCCAGCATTTT.

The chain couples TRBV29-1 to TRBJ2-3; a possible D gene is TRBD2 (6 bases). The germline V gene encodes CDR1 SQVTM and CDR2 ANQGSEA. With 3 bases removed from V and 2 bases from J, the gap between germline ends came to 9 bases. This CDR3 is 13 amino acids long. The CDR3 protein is CSVDGSVTDTQYF. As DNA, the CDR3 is TGCAGCGTTGACGGGAGTGTCACAGATACGCAGTATTTT.

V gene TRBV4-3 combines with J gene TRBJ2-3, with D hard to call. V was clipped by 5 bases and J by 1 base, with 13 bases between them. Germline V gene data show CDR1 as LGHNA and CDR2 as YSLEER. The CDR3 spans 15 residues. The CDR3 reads CASSESLLRTDTQYF. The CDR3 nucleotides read TGCGCCAGCAGCGAATCACTACTACGCACAGATACGCAGTATTTT.

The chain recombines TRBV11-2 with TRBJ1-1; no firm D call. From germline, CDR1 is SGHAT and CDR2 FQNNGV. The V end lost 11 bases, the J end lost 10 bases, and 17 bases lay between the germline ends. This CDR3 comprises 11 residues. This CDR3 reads CAFRTAWGAFF. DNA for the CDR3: TGTGCCTTCCGGACTGCCTGGGGAGCTTTCTTT. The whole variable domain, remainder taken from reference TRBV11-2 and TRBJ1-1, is EAGVAQSPRYKIIEKRQSVAFWCNPISGHATLYWYQQILGQGPKLLIQFQNNGVVDDSQLPKDRFSAERLKGVDSTLKIQPAKLEDSAVYLCAFRTAWGAFFGQGTRLTVV.

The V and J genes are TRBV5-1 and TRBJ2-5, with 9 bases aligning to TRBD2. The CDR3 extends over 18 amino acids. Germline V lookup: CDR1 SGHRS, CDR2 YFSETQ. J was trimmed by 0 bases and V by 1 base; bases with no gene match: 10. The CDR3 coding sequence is TGCGCCAGCAGCTTGTTCTCAGCGGGGGGCCTGTACCAAGAGACCCAGTACTTC. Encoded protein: CASSLFSAGGLYQETQYF.

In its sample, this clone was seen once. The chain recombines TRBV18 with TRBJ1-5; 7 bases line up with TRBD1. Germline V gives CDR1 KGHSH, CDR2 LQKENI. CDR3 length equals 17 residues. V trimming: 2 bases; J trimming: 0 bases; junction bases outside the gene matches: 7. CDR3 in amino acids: CASSPKGQRNSNQPQHF. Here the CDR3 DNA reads TGTGCCAGCTCACCAAAGGGACAGAGAAATAGCAATCAGCCCCAGCATTTT.

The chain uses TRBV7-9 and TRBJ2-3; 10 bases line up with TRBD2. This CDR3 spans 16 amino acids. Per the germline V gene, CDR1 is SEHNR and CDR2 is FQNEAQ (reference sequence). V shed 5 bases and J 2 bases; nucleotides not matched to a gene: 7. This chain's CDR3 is CASSPGLADHTDTQYF. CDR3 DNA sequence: TGTGCCAGCAGCCCCGGACTAGCGGACCACACAGATACGCAGTATTTT.

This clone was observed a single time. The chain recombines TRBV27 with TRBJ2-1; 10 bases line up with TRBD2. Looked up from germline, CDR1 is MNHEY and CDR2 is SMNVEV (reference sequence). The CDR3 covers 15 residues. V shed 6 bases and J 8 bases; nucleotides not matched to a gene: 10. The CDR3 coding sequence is TGTGCCAGCAGATTCCGAGCGGGGGGGCCATATGAGCAGTTCTTC. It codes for CASRFRAGGPYEQFF.

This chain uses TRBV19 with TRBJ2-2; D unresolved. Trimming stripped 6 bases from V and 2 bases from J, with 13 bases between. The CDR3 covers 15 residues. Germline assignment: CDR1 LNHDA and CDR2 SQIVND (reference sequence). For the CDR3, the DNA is TGTGCCAGTAGCCCTACAGCCTTCAACACCGGGGAGCTGTTTTTT. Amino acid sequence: CASSPTAFNTGELFF.

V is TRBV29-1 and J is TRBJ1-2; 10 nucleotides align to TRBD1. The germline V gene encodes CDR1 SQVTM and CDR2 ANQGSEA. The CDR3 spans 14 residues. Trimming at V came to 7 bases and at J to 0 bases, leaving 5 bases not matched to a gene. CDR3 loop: CSARGTGANYGYTF. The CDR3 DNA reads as TGCAGCGCCCGGGGGACAGGGGCTAACTATGGCTACACCTTC.

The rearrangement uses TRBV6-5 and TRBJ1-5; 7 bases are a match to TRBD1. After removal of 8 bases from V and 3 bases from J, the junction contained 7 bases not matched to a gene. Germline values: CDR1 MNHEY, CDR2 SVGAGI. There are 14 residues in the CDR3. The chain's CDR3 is CASHHRGFNQPQHF. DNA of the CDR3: TGTGCCAGCCACCACAGGGGATTCAATCAGCCCCAGCATTTT.

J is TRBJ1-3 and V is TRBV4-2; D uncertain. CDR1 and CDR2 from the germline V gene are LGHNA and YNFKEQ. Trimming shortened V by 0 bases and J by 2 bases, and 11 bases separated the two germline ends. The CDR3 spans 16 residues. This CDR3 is CASSQDLNRPGNTIYF. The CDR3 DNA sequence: TGTGCCAGCAGCCAAGATCTTAACAGACCTGGAAACACCATATATTTT.

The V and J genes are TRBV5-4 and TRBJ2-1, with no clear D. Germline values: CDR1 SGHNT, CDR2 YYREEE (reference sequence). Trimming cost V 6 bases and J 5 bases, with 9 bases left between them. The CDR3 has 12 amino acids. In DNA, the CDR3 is TGTGCCAGCACTACAGCTAACAATGAGCAGTTCTTC. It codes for CASTTANNEQFF.

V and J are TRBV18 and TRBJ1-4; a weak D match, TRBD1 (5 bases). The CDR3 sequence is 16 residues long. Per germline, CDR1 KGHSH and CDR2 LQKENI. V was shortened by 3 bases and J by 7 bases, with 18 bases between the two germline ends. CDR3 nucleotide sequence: TGTGCCAGCTCACCGATAAGTGGTGGGGACTCTGAAAAACTGTTTTTT. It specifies CASSPISGGDSEKLFF.

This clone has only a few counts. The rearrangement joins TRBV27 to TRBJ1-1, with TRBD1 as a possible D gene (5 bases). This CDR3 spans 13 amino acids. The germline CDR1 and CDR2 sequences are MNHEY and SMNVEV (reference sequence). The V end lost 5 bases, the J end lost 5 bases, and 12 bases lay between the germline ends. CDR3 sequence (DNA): TGTGCCAGCAGTCCCTCAGGGCGAACTGAAGCTTTCTTT. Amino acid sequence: CASSPSGRTEAFF.